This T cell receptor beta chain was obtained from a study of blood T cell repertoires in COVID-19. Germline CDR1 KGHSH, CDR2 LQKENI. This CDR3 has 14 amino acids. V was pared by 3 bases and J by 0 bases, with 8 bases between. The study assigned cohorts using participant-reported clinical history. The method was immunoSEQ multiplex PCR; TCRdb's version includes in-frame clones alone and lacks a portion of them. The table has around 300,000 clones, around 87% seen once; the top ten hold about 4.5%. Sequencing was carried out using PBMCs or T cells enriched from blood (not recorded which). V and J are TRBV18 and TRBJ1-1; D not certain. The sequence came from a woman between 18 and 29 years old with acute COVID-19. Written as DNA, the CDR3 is TGTGCCAGCTCACCGTCGGGAGTGAACACTGAAGCTTTCTTT. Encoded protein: CASSPSGVNTEAFF.